This T cell receptor (beta chain) was recovered during a study of shared clonotypes between healthy human individuals. The study, taken as a whole, reports: When compared with the clonotypes that were shared by all four sorted-subset donors, the non-shared clonotypes turned out to have lower generation probabilities.

Produced via immunoSEQ multiplex PCR; TCRdb's table is partial and in-frame only. The sample records millions of clones, 95% being singletons. As to this clone: Its antigen is currently unknown.

Germline values: CDR1 ENHRY, CDR2 SYGVKD. This CDR3 is 15 amino acids long. Trimming at V came to 6 bases and at J to 6 bases, leaving 4 bases not matched to a gene. The source material was naive CD4+ T cells sorted from blood. Subset reported: CD45RA+ positively selected. The TCR comes from a man between 18 and 29 years old in good health. The rearrangement uses TRBV10-3 and TRBJ1-6; the match to TRBD1 covers 11 bases. In DNA form, the CDR3 reads TGTGCCATCAGGGAAGGGACAGGGGGTAATTCACCCCTCCACTTT. Its protein product is CAIREGTGGNSPLHF.